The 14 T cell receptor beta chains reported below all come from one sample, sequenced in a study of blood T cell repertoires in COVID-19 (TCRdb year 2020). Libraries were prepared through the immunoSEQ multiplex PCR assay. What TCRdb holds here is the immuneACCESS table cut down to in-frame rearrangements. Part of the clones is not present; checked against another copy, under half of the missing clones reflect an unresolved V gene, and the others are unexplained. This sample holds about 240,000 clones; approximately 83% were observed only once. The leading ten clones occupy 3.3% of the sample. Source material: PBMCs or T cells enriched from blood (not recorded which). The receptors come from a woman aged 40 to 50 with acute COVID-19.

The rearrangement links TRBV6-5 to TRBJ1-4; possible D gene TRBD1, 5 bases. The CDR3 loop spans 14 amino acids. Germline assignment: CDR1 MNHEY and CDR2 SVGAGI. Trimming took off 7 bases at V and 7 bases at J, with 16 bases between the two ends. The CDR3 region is CASTSSRRGEKLFF. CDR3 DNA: TGTGCCAGCACCAGCTCGCGAAGGGGTGAAAAACTGTTTTTT.

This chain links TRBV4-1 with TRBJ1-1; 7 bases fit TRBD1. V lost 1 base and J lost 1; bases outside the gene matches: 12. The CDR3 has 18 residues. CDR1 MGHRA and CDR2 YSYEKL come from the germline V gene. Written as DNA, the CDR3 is TGCGCCAGCAGCCAAGGGCGACAGGGCAAAATTTCGAACACTGAAGCTTTCTTT. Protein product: CASSQGRQGKISNTEAFF.

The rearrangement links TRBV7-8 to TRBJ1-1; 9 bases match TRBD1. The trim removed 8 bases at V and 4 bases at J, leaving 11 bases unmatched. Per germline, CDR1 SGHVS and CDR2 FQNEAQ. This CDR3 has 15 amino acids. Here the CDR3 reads CASSPGQGFSTEAFF. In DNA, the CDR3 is TGTGCCAGCTCCCCGGGACAGGGTTTTTCCACTGAAGCTTTCTTT.

In DNA, the CDR3 is TGCGCCAGCAGCTTCCAACAGGGGGTTGAGAACACTGAAGCTTTCTTT. Protein product: CASSFQQGVENTEAFF. V usage is TRBV5-1 and J usage is TRBJ1-1; 8 bases match TRBD1. V lost 2 bases, J lost 1 base, and 7 bases stayed unmatched. The CDR3 covers 16 residues. Germline loops: CDR1 SGHRS, CDR2 YFSETQ.

The CDR3 DNA sequence: TGTGCCAGCAGCCAAGCAGGCGCAGCTTATGGCTACACCTTC. As protein: CASSQAGAAYGYTF. The chain uses TRBV4-2 and TRBJ1-2; D is ambiguous. Trimming took 1 base from V and 5 from J, leaving 11 bases between them. CDR1 LGHNA and CDR2 YNFKEQ come from the germline V gene. The CDR3 consists of 14 residues.

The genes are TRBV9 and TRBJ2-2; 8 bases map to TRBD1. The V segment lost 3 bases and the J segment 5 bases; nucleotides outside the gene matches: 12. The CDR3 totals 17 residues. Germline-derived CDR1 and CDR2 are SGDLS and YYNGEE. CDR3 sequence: CASSANRQGTSTGELFF. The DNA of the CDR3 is TGTGCCAGCAGCGCCAACAGACAGGGGACATCTACCGGGGAGCTGTTTTTT. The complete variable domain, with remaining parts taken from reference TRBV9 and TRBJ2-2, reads DSGVTQTPKHLITATGQRVTLRCSPRSGDLSVYWYQQSLDQGLQFLIQYYNGEERAKGNILERFSAQQFPDLHSELNLSSLELGDSALYFCASSANRQGTSTGELFFGEGSRLTVL.

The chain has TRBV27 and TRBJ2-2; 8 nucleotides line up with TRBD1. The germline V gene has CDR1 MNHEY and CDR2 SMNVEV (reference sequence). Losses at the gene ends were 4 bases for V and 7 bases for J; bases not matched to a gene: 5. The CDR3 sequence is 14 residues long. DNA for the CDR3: TGTGCCAGCAGTTCAGGGGGCGCCGGCGGGGAGCTGTTTTTT. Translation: CASSSGGAGGELFF.

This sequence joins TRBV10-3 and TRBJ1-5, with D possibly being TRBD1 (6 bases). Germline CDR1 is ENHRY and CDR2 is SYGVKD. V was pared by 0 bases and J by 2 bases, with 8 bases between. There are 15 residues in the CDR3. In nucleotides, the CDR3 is TGTGCCATCAGTGAGTCAAGACAGGGCAATCAGCCCCAGCATTTT. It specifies CAISESRQGNQPQHF.

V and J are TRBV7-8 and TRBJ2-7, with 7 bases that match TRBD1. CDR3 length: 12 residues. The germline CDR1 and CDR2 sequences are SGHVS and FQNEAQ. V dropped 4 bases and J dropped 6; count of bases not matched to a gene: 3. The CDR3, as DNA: TGTGCCAGCAGCTCGACAGGGTTCGAGCAGTACTTC. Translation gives CASSSTGFEQYF.

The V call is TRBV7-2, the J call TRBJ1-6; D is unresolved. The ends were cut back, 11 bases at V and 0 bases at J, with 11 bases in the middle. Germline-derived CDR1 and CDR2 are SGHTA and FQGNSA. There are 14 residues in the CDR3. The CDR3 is CAGSVRSYNSPLHF. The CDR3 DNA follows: TGTGCCGGAAGCGTACGCTCCTATAATTCACCCCTCCACTTT.

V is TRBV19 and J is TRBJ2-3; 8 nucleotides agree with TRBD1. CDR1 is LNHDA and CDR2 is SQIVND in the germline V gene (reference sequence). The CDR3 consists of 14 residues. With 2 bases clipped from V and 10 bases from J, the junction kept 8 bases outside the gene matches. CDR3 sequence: CASSIWDRTWSQYF. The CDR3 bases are TGTGCCAGTAGTATATGGGACAGGACCTGGTCGCAGTATTTT.

The CDR3 loop is CASSLGGAGTNYEQYF. The CDR3 DNA reads as TGTGCCAGCAGCTTAGGAGGCGCCGGCACAAACTACGAGCAGTACTTC. This sequence joins TRBV11-2 and TRBJ2-7; D is uncertain. The CDR3 is made up of 16 amino acids. Per the germline V gene, CDR1 is SGHAT and CDR2 is FQNNGV. Trimming took off 1 base at V and 3 bases at J, with 16 bases between the two ends.

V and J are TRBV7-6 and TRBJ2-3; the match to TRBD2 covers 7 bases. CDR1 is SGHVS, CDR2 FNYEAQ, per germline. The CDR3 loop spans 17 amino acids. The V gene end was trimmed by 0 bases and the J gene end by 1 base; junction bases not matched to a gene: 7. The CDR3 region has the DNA TGTGCCAGCAGCTTAGCGGCTCTAGCGGCGGGCACAGATACGCAGTATTTT. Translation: CASSLAALAAGTDTQYF.

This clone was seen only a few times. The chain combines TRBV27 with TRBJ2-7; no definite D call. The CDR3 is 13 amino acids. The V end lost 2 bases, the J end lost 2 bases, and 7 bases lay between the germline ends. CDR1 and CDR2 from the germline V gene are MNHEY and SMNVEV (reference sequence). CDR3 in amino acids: CASSLGPAYEQYF. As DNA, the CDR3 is TGTGCCAGCAGTTTAGGGCCGGCCTACGAGCAGTACTTC.